The rows below give T cell receptor beta chains drawn from one sample of a study of blood T cell repertoires in COVID-19. TCRdb's copy holds only in-frame clones and misses some; the assay was immunoSEQ multiplex PCR. This sample has 180,000 or so clones, with approximately 80% found just once. Sequenced: PBMCs or T cells enriched from blood (not recorded which). Every receptor here comes from a woman in her fifties or sixties who had recovered from COVID-19. Each CDR3 is given with its conserved first and last residue. A D gene is named only where the DNA matches it firmly. Some rows mark clone size as missing; the rest say once, few, many or name a class of expanded clone.

cdr3_nt: TGTGCCAGCAGCTACCGGGACAGGGATGGCTACACCTTC
cdr3_aa: CASSYRDRDGYTF
v_call: TRBV5-6
j_call: TRBJ1-2
clone_size: NA
d_call: TRBD1

cdr3_nt: TGTGCCAGCAGCCAAGATCGTAAGGCAGGGGGCTCTGAAGCTTTCTTT
cdr3_aa: CASSQDRKAGGSEAFF
v_call: TRBV3-1/TRBV3-2
j_call: TRBJ1-1
clone_size: once
d_call: TRBD1

cdr3_nt: TGTGCCAGCCGAGGGGGCATCGGCACTGAAGCTTTCTTT
cdr3_aa: CASRGGIGTEAFF
v_call: TRBV18
j_call: TRBJ1-1
clone_size: NA
d_call: TRBD1

cdr3_nt: TGTGCCAGCTCACCAGACAGGAACCCCTACGAGCAGTACTTC
cdr3_aa: CASSPDRNPYEQYF
v_call: TRBV18
j_call: TRBJ2-7
clone_size: NA
d_call: NA

cdr3_nt: TGTGCCAGCAGCAGGGACTTATCAGATACGCAGTATTTT
cdr3_aa: CASSRDLSDTQYF
v_call: TRBV7-3
j_call: TRBJ2-3
clone_size: NA
d_call: NA

cdr3_nt: TGTGCCAGCAGTCGGGAAGGGGGCCGCCAGCCCCAGCATTTT
cdr3_aa: CASSREGGRQPQHF
v_call: TRBV27
j_call: TRBJ1-5
clone_size: NA
d_call: TRBD1

cdr3_nt: TGTGCCAGCAGTTTATATGGGCCGGGACTAGCAGGCTCTGAGCAGTTCTTC
cdr3_aa: CASSLYGPGLAGSEQFF
v_call: TRBV27
j_call: TRBJ2-1
clone_size: NA
d_call: TRBD2

cdr3_nt: TGTGCCAGTAGGGATGGCGGACTTAATGAAAAACTGTTTTTT
cdr3_aa: CASRDGGLNEKLFF
v_call: TRBV19
j_call: TRBJ1-4
clone_size: NA
d_call: NA

cdr3_nt: TGTGCCACCAGCAGAGATGTTTCGGGGTCAGATACGCAGTATTTT
cdr3_aa: CATSRDVSGSDTQYF
v_call: TRBV15
j_call: TRBJ2-3
clone_size: NA
d_call: NA

cdr3_nt: TGTGCCTGGAGCTGGCAGGCTAACTATGGCTACACCTTC
cdr3_aa: CAWSWQANYGYTF
v_call: TRBV30
j_call: TRBJ1-2
clone_size: NA
d_call: NA

cdr3_nt: TGTGCCAGCAGCCATGGGGGCGACACCGGGGAGCTGTTTTTT
cdr3_aa: CASSHGGDTGELFF
v_call: TRBV7-8
j_call: TRBJ2-2
clone_size: NA
d_call: NA

cdr3_nt: TGCGCCAGCAGCTTGGGTTCAGGAATGAACACTGAAGCTTTCTTT
cdr3_aa: CASSLGSGMNTEAFF
v_call: TRBV5-1
j_call: TRBJ1-1
clone_size: NA
d_call: NA

cdr3_nt: TGTGCCAGCAGCCCTTATTCGAGGGGGAGTAACTATGGCTACACCTTC
cdr3_aa: CASSPYSRGSNYGYTF
v_call: TRBV5-5
j_call: TRBJ1-2
clone_size: NA
d_call: NA

cdr3_nt: TGTGCCAGCAGCTTATTAGGAACAGGGCTCAAAGAAAAACTGTTTTTT
cdr3_aa: CASSLLGTGLKEKLFF
v_call: TRBV7-9
j_call: TRBJ1-4
clone_size: NA
d_call: NA

cdr3_nt: TGCGCCAGCAGCTTGGGGGCCATAGGCACTGAAGCTTTCTTT
cdr3_aa: CASSLGAIGTEAFF
v_call: TRBV5-1
j_call: TRBJ1-1
clone_size: few
d_call: NA

cdr3_nt: TGTGCCACCAGCAGAGATCAAACAGGAGTCTCCTACGAGCAGTACTTC
cdr3_aa: CATSRDQTGVSYEQYF
v_call: TRBV15
j_call: TRBJ2-7
clone_size: NA
d_call: NA

cdr3_nt: TGTGCCAGCAGTCCCAGGGGCATTGGTGGCTACACCTTC
cdr3_aa: CASSPRGIGGYTF
v_call: TRBV3-1/TRBV3-2
j_call: TRBJ1-2
clone_size: once
d_call: NA

cdr3_nt: TGTGCCAGCAGCGTAGCCGACAGCGGGAGGTGGGGGGAGCTGTTTTTT
cdr3_aa: CASSVADSGRWGELFF
v_call: TRBV9
j_call: TRBJ2-2
clone_size: NA
d_call: TRBD2

cdr3_nt: TGTGCCAGCAGTTACAACAGGGGGGGCACTGAAGCTTTCTTT
cdr3_aa: CASSYNRGGTEAFF
v_call: TRBV6-5
j_call: TRBJ1-1
clone_size: NA
d_call: TRBD1

cdr3_nt: TGTGCCAGCAACGGCGGATCAAGCACAGATACGCAGTATTTT
cdr3_aa: CASNGGSSTDTQYF
v_call: TRBV2
j_call: TRBJ2-3
clone_size: NA
d_call: NA

cdr3_nt: TGTGCCAGCAGCTTGGGGCAATCGAGGACTGAAGCTTTCTTT
cdr3_aa: CASSLGQSRTEAFF
v_call: TRBV7-8
j_call: TRBJ1-1
clone_size: few
d_call: NA

cdr3_nt: TGCAGCGTTCGGACAGGGACGGCCAAAAACATTCAGTACTTC
cdr3_aa: CSVRTGTAKNIQYF
v_call: TRBV29-1
j_call: TRBJ2-4
clone_size: NA
d_call: TRBD1

cdr3_nt: TGTGCCAGCAGTTTATGGGGACAGGGATTTTCCGGGGAGCTGTTTTTT
cdr3_aa: CASSLWGQGFSGELFF
v_call: TRBV27
j_call: TRBJ2-2
clone_size: NA
d_call: TRBD1

cdr3_nt: TGCGCCAGCAGCTTGGGAGGAGCGGGGGGCACAGATACGCAGTATTTT
cdr3_aa: CASSLGGAGGTDTQYF
v_call: TRBV5-1
j_call: TRBJ2-3
clone_size: NA
d_call: TRBD2

cdr3_nt: TGTGCCAGCAATGGAAGGGGGTACGCCGGGGAGCTGTTTTTT
cdr3_aa: CASNGRGYAGELFF
v_call: TRBV2
j_call: TRBJ2-2
clone_size: NA
d_call: NA

cdr3_nt: TGTGCCAGCAGCCTGGGACTTTCCAGCTCCTACAATGAGCAGTTCTTC
cdr3_aa: CASSLGLSSSYNEQFF
v_call: TRBV7-2
j_call: TRBJ2-1
clone_size: NA
d_call: NA

cdr3_nt: TGTGCCAGCAGCCCCTCGGTGGGGCCCTACAATGAGCAGTTCTTC
cdr3_aa: CASSPSVGPYNEQFF
v_call: TRBV7-3
j_call: TRBJ2-1
clone_size: NA
d_call: NA

cdr3_nt: TGTGCCAGCTCACCACCGAGCCAGGGAGGAGATACGCAGTATTTT
cdr3_aa: CASSPPSQGGDTQYF
v_call: TRBV18
j_call: TRBJ2-3
clone_size: NA
d_call: NA